Below are 13 T cell receptor beta chains sequenced from a single sample in a study of identifying expanded T cells in peripheral blood. Assay used: immunoSEQ multiplex PCR; TCRdb lists only in-frame clones, some missing. This repertoire shows about 110,000 clones, around 90% found once; its top ten account for more than 6.5%. Sequencing input: blood. These receptors originate from a person aged 18 to 69 in good health.

The genes are TRBV7-2 and TRBJ1-3, with no clear D. This CDR3 comprises 15 residues. Between the trimmed V and J ends, which lost 1 base and 0 bases, there was a span of 7 bases. Germline assignment: CDR1 SGHTA and CDR2 FQGNSA. This CDR3 reads CASSLGRSSGNTIYF. The CDR3 DNA follows: TGTGCCAGCAGCTTAGGCCGGAGCTCTGGAAACACCATATATTTT.

The chain combines TRBV5-4 with TRBJ2-1; no firm D call. V gave up 0 bases and J gave up 2 bases, with 6 bases separating them. CDR3 length: 14 amino acids. Germline assignment: CDR1 SGHNT and CDR2 YYREEE (reference sequence). Here the CDR3 reads CASSLEPAYNEQFF. Here the CDR3 DNA reads TGTGCCAGCAGCTTGGAACCAGCCTACAATGAGCAGTTCTTC.

The V and J genes are TRBV5-4 and TRBJ1-2; perhaps TRBD1 as D (6 bases). From germline, CDR1 is SGHNT and CDR2 YYREEE (reference sequence). The CDR3 is made up of 13 amino acids. Trimming took off 4 bases at V and 3 bases at J, with 10 bases between the two ends. In nucleotides, the CDR3 is TGTGCCAGCAGCAAGGACAGACACTATGGCTACACCTTC. The encoded protein is CASSKDRHYGYTF.

The chain has TRBV6-5 and TRBJ1-4, with unresolved D. The CDR3 runs to 15 residues. Deletions cut 5 bases from V and 0 bases from J, with 10 bases between. Germline CDR1 is MNHEY and CDR2 is SVGAGI. The CDR3 sequence: CASSRVGATNEKLFF. The CDR3 bases are TGTGCCAGCAGTCGCGTCGGTGCAACTAATGAAAAACTGTTTTTT.

CDR3 sequence (DNA): TGTGCCAGCAGCCAAGGGGCGCGGGGGCGGTCTGGGGCCAACGTCCTGACTTTC. Its translation: CASSQGARGRSGANVLTF. The V gene is TRBV2, the J gene TRBJ2-6; possibly TRBD2 for D (7 bases). CDR1 SNHLY and CDR2 FYNNEI come from the germline V gene. Trimming pared 6 bases from V and 1 base from J, leaving 19 bases between. The CDR3 length is 18 residues.

The rearrangement links TRBV5-1 to TRBJ1-2; possibly TRBD1 for D (6 bases). Looked up from germline, CDR1 is SGHRS and CDR2 is YFSETQ. Trimming took 0 bases from V and 5 from J, leaving 11 bases between them. The CDR3 spans 14 residues. CDR3 nucleotide sequence: TGCGCCAGCAGCTTGGGTGCAGGGGATTATGGCTACACCTTC. Residues: CASSLGAGDYGYTF. The variable domain in full, completed from reference TRBV5-1 and TRBJ1-2, reads KAGVTQTPRYLIKTRGQQVTLSCSPISGHRSVSWYQQTPGQGLQFLFEYFSETQRNKGNFPGRFSGRQFSNSRSEMNVSTLELGDSALYLCASSLGAGDYGYTFGSGTRLTVV.

The chain carries TRBV7-2 and TRBJ2-3; the D is unclear. V was trimmed by 2 bases and J by 1 base, leaving 7 bases between them. CDR3 length: 14 amino acids. Germline CDR1 SGHTA, CDR2 FQGNSA. The CDR3 region is CASSLRSGTDTQYF. CDR3 nucleotide sequence: TGTGCCAGCAGCTTACGCAGTGGCACAGATACGCAGTATTTT.

The rearrangement links TRBV5-8 to TRBJ2-3; 8 bases map to TRBD1. This CDR3 spans 15 amino acids. Germline values: CDR1 SGHTS, CDR2 YDEGEE. V lost 4 bases, J lost 2 bases, and 6 bases stayed unmatched. CDR3 region: CASSLWGQVTDTQYF. The DNA for the CDR3 is TGTGCCAGCAGCCTCTGGGGACAGGTCACAGATACGCAGTATTTT. Looking up the rest from reference TRBV5-8 and TRBJ2-3 gives the full variable domain: EAGVTQSPTHLIKTRGQQATLRCSPISGHTSVYWYQQALGLGLQFLLWYDEGEERNRGNFPPRFSGRQFPNYSSELNVNALELEDSALYLCASSLWGQVTDTQYFGPGTRLTVL.

As regards this clone: The likely explanation is a read error, given a far larger clone one base away. At the DNA level, this CDR3 is encoded by other sequences in the same sample as well. The CDR3 DNA sequence: TGTGCCAGCAGCTCCTACACCGGGGAGCTGTTTTTT. Protein product: CASSSYTGELFF. The chain recombines TRBV7-3 with TRBJ2-2, with no clear D. The V gene lost 4 bases and the J gene lost 3 bases, with 3 bases spanning the gap. CDR1 SGHTA and CDR2 FQGTGA come from the germline V gene. The CDR3 spans 12 residues.

This sequence joins TRBV7-7 and TRBJ1-3, with 7 bases fitting TRBD1. From germline, CDR1 is SSHAT and CDR2 FNYEAQ (reference sequence). V shed 2 bases, J shed 0 bases, and the junction held 7 bases outside the gene matches. The CDR3 is made up of 17 amino acids. As DNA, the CDR3 is TGTGCCAGCAGCTTACCCCCGGACAGGCACTCTGGAAACACCATATATTTT. Its translation is CASSLPPDRHSGNTIYF.

The chain recombines TRBV29-1 with TRBJ1-1; D is ambiguous. The ends were cut back, 0 bases at V and 5 bases at J, with 10 bases in the middle. Germline values: CDR1 SQVTM, CDR2 ANQGSEA. The CDR3 extends over 13 amino acids. The CDR3 DNA sequence: TGCAGCGTTGAAGATCCGGGAATGACTGAAGCTTTCTTT. Translation gives CSVEDPGMTEAFF.

The chain employs TRBV7-3 and TRBJ2-5, with 7 bases fitting TRBD2. Germline CDR1 reads SGHTA; CDR2 reads FQGTGA. After removal of 5 bases from V and 5 bases from J, the junction contained 17 bases not matched to a gene. This CDR3 has 17 residues. CDR3: CASSLHHPPTSRETQYF. CDR3 nucleotide sequence: TGTGCCAGCAGCCTCCACCACCCGCCGACTAGCCGGGAGACCCAGTACTTC.

The chain is built from TRBV30 and TRBJ1-2, with 8 bases that match TRBD1. The CDR3 loop spans 13 amino acids. The V segment lost 5 bases and the J segment 8 bases; nucleotides outside the gene matches: 10. Germline values: CDR1 GTSNPN, CDR2 SVGIG (reference sequence). The CDR3 DNA reads TGTGCCTGGGCCTTTACAGGGGGTATGGGCTACACCTTC. The encoded protein is CAWAFTGGMGYTF.